The 17 T cell receptor beta chains presented below share a single source sample, sequenced in a study of shared clonotypes between healthy human individuals. Only in-frame clones appear in the TCRdb table, and some are missing; sequencing was by immunoSEQ multiplex PCR. The table includes 2 million or so clones, around 95% detected once. What was sequenced was naive CD4+ T cells sorted from blood. As for subset: CD45RA+ positively selected. These receptors were obtained from a man between 18 and 35 years old in good health.

The chain links TRBV6-5 to TRBJ1-1; weak D call: TRBD1 (6 bases). The germline V and J ends were trimmed by 5 bases and 4 bases, with 11 bases remaining between them. Germline assignment: CDR1 MNHEY and CDR2 SVGAGI. The CDR3 is made up of 13 amino acids. The CDR3 protein is CASSTGLVTEAFF. CDR3 nucleotides: TGTGCCAGCAGTACAGGGTTGGTCACTGAAGCTTTCTTT.

This clone was counted a single time. The V and J genes are TRBV14 and TRBJ2-1; no reliable D call. The germline V and J ends were trimmed by 3 bases and 8 bases, with 14 bases remaining between them. This CDR3 contains 14 residues. Germline CDR1 and CDR2: SGHDN and FVKESK. CDR3 in DNA: TGTGCCAGCAGCCAGCATATTTCTCCCGATGAGCAGTTCTTC. This encodes CASSQHISPDEQFF.

This chain links TRBV6-5 with TRBJ2-7, with a weak D call TRBD1 (5 bases). CDR1 and CDR2 (germline): MNHEY, SVGAGI. The CDR3 consists of 15 residues. The ends were cut back, 10 bases at V and 4 bases at J, with 23 bases in the middle. The DNA of the CDR3 is TGTGCCACCGGGTATACCAGGGTTTCGGCGTACGAGCAGTACTTC. Protein sequence: CATGYTRVSAYEQYF.

Regarding this clone: The same CDR3 can be traced to other DNA sequences in this sample. The V and J genes are TRBV6-5 and TRBJ2-7; D is unresolved. The CDR3 length is 11 residues. Germline lookup yields CDR1 MNHEY and CDR2 SVGAGI. V lost 6 bases to trimming and J lost 5 bases, with 8 bases between them. The CDR3 spells CASSRLDEQYF. Here the CDR3 DNA reads TGTGCCAGCAGCAGACTCGACGAGCAGTACTTC.

The rearrangement joins TRBV10-1 to TRBJ2-1; D may be TRBD2 (5 bases). Trimming took 4 bases from V and 5 from J, leaving 12 bases between them. Germline CDR1 and CDR2: WNHNN and SYGVQD (reference sequence). The CDR3 sequence is 14 residues long. The CDR3 region has the DNA TGCGCCAGCAGTGGGGCTAGCCTGGACAATGAGCAGTTCTTC. It encodes CASSGASLDNEQFF.

This chain joins TRBV15 and TRBJ2-1; D not resolved. Looked up from germline, CDR1 is LNHNV and CDR2 is YYDKDF (reference sequence). Trimming shortened V by 1 base and J by 12 bases, and 10 bases separated the two germline ends. The CDR3 sequence is 12 residues long. The CDR3: CATSRVPEAQFF. CDR3 nucleotide sequence: TGTGCCACCAGCAGAGTCCCAGAGGCGCAGTTCTTC.

The V and J genes are TRBV9 and TRBJ2-5; D is uncertain. This CDR3 has 15 amino acids. V was cut by 0 bases and J by 2 bases, with 11 bases left in between. Germline lookup yields CDR1 SGDLS and CDR2 YYNGEE. The CDR3 loop reads CASSVALGPQETQYF. DNA of the CDR3: TGTGCCAGCAGCGTAGCCCTCGGACCGCAAGAGACCCAGTACTTC.

The chain joins TRBV9 to TRBJ2-6, with 10 bases identical to TRBD1. After removal of 3 bases from V and 4 bases from J, the junction contained 13 bases not matched to a gene. The CDR3 is 19 residues long. Per germline, CDR1 SGDLS and CDR2 YYNGEE. CDR3 amino acids: CASSEPDDRGLSGANVLTF. Here the CDR3 DNA reads TGTGCCAGCAGCGAACCGGACGACAGGGGGCTTTCCGGGGCCAACGTCCTGACTTTC.

This chain joins TRBV12-5 and TRBJ2-3; TRBD2 matches at 14 bases. The CDR3 is 16 residues long. The V segment lost 5 bases and the J segment 4 bases; nucleotides outside the gene matches: 5. Germline V gene data show CDR1 as LGHNT and CDR2 as FRNRAP. The CDR3 DNA sequence: TGTGCTAGTGGTCCCGGACTAGCGGGAGGCCCAGATACGCAGTATTTT. Its protein is CASGPGLAGGPDTQYF.

Concerning this clone: A read error may produce the germline difference seen at one junction end. The chain is built from TRBV9 and TRBJ1-2; D may be TRBD1 (6 bases). The CDR3 consists of 13 residues. From germline, CDR1 is SGDLS and CDR2 YYNGEE. CDR3 amino acids: CASSKTTGTQTNF. DNA of the CDR3: TGTGCCAGCAGCAAAACCACCGGGACACAAACTAACTTC.

CDR3 bases: TGCAGCGTTAATAGGGGGCGGGAGACCCAGTACTTC. Translating it yields CSVNRGRETQYF. This chain links TRBV29-1 with TRBJ2-5; 7 nucleotides match TRBD1. V was pared by 5 bases and J by 5 bases, with 5 bases of the junction left unmatched. The CDR3 contains 12 residues. CDR1 and CDR2 (germline): SQVTM, ANQGSEA.

This clone was counted once. This rearrangement joins TRBV30 to TRBJ2-7; 12 nucleotides align to TRBD1. Per germline, CDR1 GTSNPN and CDR2 SVGIG (reference sequence). V was pared by 1 base and J by 7 bases, with 8 bases of the junction left unmatched. The CDR3 is 15 amino acids. CDR3 DNA: TGTGCCTGGAGTGGTCCGGGACAGGGGGCTGTAGAGCAGTACTTC. It yields the protein CAWSGPGQGAVEQYF.

This clone has ten or more counts. The CDR3 DNA sequence: TGTGCCAGCAGCTTGGAGGGCGCGGGGCCCCAGCATTTT. This gives the protein CASSLEGAGPQHF. The chain is built from TRBV11-2 and TRBJ1-5, with no clear D. There are 13 residues in the CDR3. V lost 3 bases, J lost 9 bases, and 12 bases lay in between. Germline V gives CDR1 SGHAT, CDR2 FQNNGV.

With respect to this clone: Different DNA sequences within this sample yield the same CDR3. V gene TRBV6-5 combines with J gene TRBJ1-5; D is ambiguous. Trimming pared 0 bases from V and 4 bases from J, leaving 7 bases between. CDR1 and CDR2 from the germline V gene are MNHEY and SVGAGI. The CDR3 has 14 amino acids. CDR3 nucleotides: TGTGCCAGCAGTTACTCGAGCGGTAATCAGCCCCAGCATTTT. Its protein product is CASSYSSGNQPQHF.

In regard to this clone: Additional DNA sequences in this sample encode the identical CDR3. The chain carries TRBV5-6 and TRBJ2-5, with D unresolved. CDR3 length equals 14 residues. CDR1 is SGHDT, CDR2 YYEEEE, per germline. The V end lost 0 bases, the J end lost 2 bases, and 8 bases lay between the germline ends. The CDR3 loop is CASSLAWGQETQYF. CDR3 coding DNA: TGTGCCAGCAGCTTGGCGTGGGGACAAGAGACCCAGTACTTC.

The CDR3 nucleotides are TGTGCCAGCAGTGAATTCTGGGGACAGGGGCTACGTCACGAGACTGAAGCTTTCTTT. Translation: CASSEFWGQGLRHETEAFF. This chain joins TRBV6-1 and TRBJ1-1; 10 bases map to TRBD1. V shed 2 bases, J shed 5 bases, and the junction held 17 bases outside the gene matches. The length of the CDR3 is 19 residues. Germline values: CDR1 MNHNS, CDR2 SASEGT.

CDR3: CAWSRSGETQYF. The DNA for the CDR3 is TGTGCCTGGTCTCGTTCGGGAGAGACCCAGTACTTC. V and J are TRBV30 and TRBJ2-5; D gene unclear. The CDR3 extends over 12 amino acids. CDR1 GTSNPN and CDR2 SVGIG come from the germline V gene (reference sequence). V was trimmed by 5 bases and J by 4 bases, leaving 11 bases between them.